Shown below are 15 T cell receptor beta chains from a single sample sequenced in a study of beta chain features in type 1 diabetes. Of the isolated RNA, all was reverse transcribed, and so the sequenced material was expressed TCRB transcripts. Measured with immunoSEQ multiplex PCR; TCRdb has only the in-frame clones, and not every one. The data show 120,000 to 150,000 clones, roughly 50% seen once. What was sequenced was Tregs from blood. These receptors all come from a man aged 18 to 30 in good health.

The rearrangement joins TRBV15 to TRBJ2-7; D gene uncertain. Germline CDR1 reads LNHNV; CDR2 reads YYDKDF (reference sequence). V was pared by 0 bases and J by 2 bases, with 5 bases between. There are 13 residues in the CDR3. As DNA, the CDR3 is TGTGCCACCAGCAGAGACACGGCCTACGAGCAGTACTTC. Encoded protein: CATSRDTAYEQYF.

The chain carries TRBV7-3 and TRBJ1-4, with D perhaps TRBD1 (5 bases). CDR1 and CDR2 from the germline V gene are SGHTA and FQGTGA. The CDR3 runs to 11 residues. CDR3 nucleotide sequence: TGTGGGACAACAACTAATGAAAAACTGTTTTTT. Its translation is CGTTTNEKLFF.

The gene calls are TRBV27 and TRBJ1-1; 7 bases agree with TRBD1. Looked up from germline, CDR1 is MNHEY and CDR2 is SMNVEV (reference sequence). V trimming: 6 bases; J trimming: 6 bases; junction bases outside the gene matches: 7. CDR3 length equals 13 residues. Here the CDR3 reads CASRKQGTAEAFF. DNA for the CDR3: TGTGCCAGCAGGAAACAGGGGACCGCTGAAGCTTTCTTT.

The chain recombines TRBV5-1 with TRBJ2-7; 7 bases are shared with TRBD2. J gave up 6 bases and V 0 bases, and 3 bases lay outside the gene matches. The CDR3 consists of 13 residues. Per germline, CDR1 SGHRS and CDR2 YFSETQ. DNA of the CDR3: TGCGCCAGCAGCTTGGCTCCGGGGGGCGAGCAGTACTTC. Translation: CASSLAPGGEQYF.

Only one count was recorded for this clone. The chain is built from TRBV6-5 and TRBJ2-1, with D maybe TRBD2 (6 bases). Trimming took off 2 bases at V and 4 bases at J, with 6 bases between the two ends. There are 13 residues in the CDR3. CDR1 and CDR2 (germline): MNHEY, SVGAGI. CDR3 region: CASSYGTYNEQFF. CDR3 in DNA: TGTGCCAGCAGTTACGGGACTTACAATGAGCAGTTCTTC.

The chain employs TRBV7-2 and TRBJ2-7; TRBD2 matches at 15 bases. With 6 bases clipped from V and 0 bases from J, the junction kept 9 bases outside the gene matches. The CDR3 is 18 residues long. Germline CDR1 reads SGHTA; CDR2 reads FQGNSA. The CDR3 loop is CASREGLAGGAISYEQYF. CDR3 sequence (DNA): TGTGCCAGCAGGGAGGGACTAGCGGGGGGAGCAATCTCCTACGAGCAGTACTTC.

Only a few counts were recorded for this clone. The chain has TRBV28 and TRBJ2-5; TRBD2 aligns across 12 bases. Near its end, the DNA agrees better with TRBJ2-7, so the J call may be wrong. Germline V gene lookup returns CDR1 MDHEN and CDR2 SYDVKM. The CDR3 length is 15 residues. The CDR3 loop is CASRRLAGALYEQYF. CDR3 DNA sequence: TGTGCCAGCAGAAGACTAGCGGGGGCCCTCTACGAGCAGTACTTC.

V gene TRBV5-1 combines with J gene TRBJ1-4; 7 bases agree with TRBD1. After removal of 2 bases from V and 0 bases from J, the junction contained 19 bases not matched to a gene. This CDR3 is built from 21 residues. In germline, CDR1 is SGHRS, CDR2 YFSETQ. DNA of the CDR3: TGCGCCAGCAGCTTTTTGGTGGTACAGGGGTGGGGTGGGGCAACTAATGAAAAACTGTTTTTT. This codes for CASSFLVVQGWGGATNEKLFF.

The chain couples TRBV19 to TRBJ1-5; 9 bases agree with TRBD1. Looked up from germline, CDR1 is LNHDA and CDR2 is SQIVND (reference sequence). This CDR3 is 17 amino acids long. Trimming cost V 3 bases and J 4 bases; bases outside gene matches: 10. CDR3 residues: CASSMGQGKALNQPQHF. In DNA form, the CDR3 reads TGTGCCAGTAGTATGGGACAGGGAAAAGCGTTGAATCAGCCCCAGCATTTT.

The V gene is TRBV9, the J gene TRBJ2-1; TRBD1 matches 8 bases. CDR3 length: 15 residues. CDR1 and CDR2 (germline): SGDLS, YYNGEE. Trimming removed 3 bases from V and 2 bases from J; junction bases left unmatched: 4. The CDR3 region has the DNA TGTGCCAGCAGCGACAGGGGGTTACCCTACAATGAGCAGTTCTTC. It translates to CASSDRGLPYNEQFF.

The chain combines TRBV27 with TRBJ2-2, with 11 bases fitting TRBD2. The length of the CDR3 is 16 residues. Per the germline V gene, CDR1 is MNHEY and CDR2 is SMNVEV (reference sequence). Trimming cost V 10 bases and J 3 bases; bases outside gene matches: 10. The CDR3 loop is CATSSGTSGYTGELFF. The CDR3, as DNA: TGTGCCACCTCGTCCGGGACTAGCGGATACACCGGGGAGCTGTTTTTT.

The chain recombines TRBV5-1 with TRBJ2-1, with D maybe TRBD2 (6 bases). V was cut by 0 bases and J by 4 bases, with 11 bases left in between. This CDR3 contains 15 residues. Germline V gene lookup returns CDR1 SGHRS and CDR2 YFSETQ. The CDR3 DNA sequence: TGCGCCAGCAGCTTGGCGGGAGATTTATACAATGAGCAGTTCTTC. Protein: CASSLAGDLYNEQFF.

This chain connects TRBV9 to TRBJ2-1; TRBD2 is a possible D gene (6 bases). V dropped 1 base and J dropped 3 bases, with 14 bases sitting between them. The CDR3 is 16 amino acids. Germline-derived CDR1 and CDR2 are SGDLS and YYNGEE. In nucleotides, the CDR3 is TGTGCCAGCAGCGTATTAGCAACTAGCTTCTACAATGAGCAGTTCTTC. As protein: CASSVLATSFYNEQFF.

This sequence joins TRBV9 and TRBJ2-1, with 14 bases aligning to TRBD2. The CDR3 contains 19 residues. Germline V gene data show CDR1 as SGDLS and CDR2 as YYNGEE. Losses at the gene ends were 3 bases for V and 1 base for J; bases not matched to a gene: 9. The CDR3 coding sequence is TGTGCCAGCAGCGCGCACCAGACTAGCGGGAGGGGATCCTACAATGAGCAGTTCTTC. Protein product: CASSAHQTSGRGSYNEQFF.

This clone appeared a few times. The chain has TRBV9 and TRBJ2-7, with D perhaps TRBD2 (5 bases). The germline V gene encodes CDR1 SGDLS and CDR2 YYNGEE. V was shortened by 5 bases and J by 1 base, with 10 bases between the two germline ends. The CDR3 has 13 amino acids. For the CDR3, the DNA is TGTGCCAGCAGTTCACAGCGGTCCTACGAGCAGTACTTC. It codes for CASSSQRSYEQYF.